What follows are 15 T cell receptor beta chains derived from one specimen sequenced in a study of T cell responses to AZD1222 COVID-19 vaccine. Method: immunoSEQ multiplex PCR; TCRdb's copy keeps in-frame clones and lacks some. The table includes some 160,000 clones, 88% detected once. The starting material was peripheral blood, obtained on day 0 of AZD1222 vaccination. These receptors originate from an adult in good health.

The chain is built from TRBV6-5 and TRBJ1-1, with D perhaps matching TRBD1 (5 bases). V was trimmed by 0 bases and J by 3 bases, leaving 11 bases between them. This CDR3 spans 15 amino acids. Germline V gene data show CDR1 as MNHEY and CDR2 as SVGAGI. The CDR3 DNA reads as TGTGCCAGCAGTTACTCGACGGACACCTACACTGAAGCTTTCTTT. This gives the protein CASSYSTDTYTEAFF.

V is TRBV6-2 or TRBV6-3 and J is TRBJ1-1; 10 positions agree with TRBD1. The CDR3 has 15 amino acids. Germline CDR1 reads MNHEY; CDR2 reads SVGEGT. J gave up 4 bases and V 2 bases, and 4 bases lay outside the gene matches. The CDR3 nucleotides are TGTGCCAGCAGTTACCCGGGACAGGGGAGCACTGAAGCTTTCTTT. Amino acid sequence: CASSYPGQGSTEAFF.

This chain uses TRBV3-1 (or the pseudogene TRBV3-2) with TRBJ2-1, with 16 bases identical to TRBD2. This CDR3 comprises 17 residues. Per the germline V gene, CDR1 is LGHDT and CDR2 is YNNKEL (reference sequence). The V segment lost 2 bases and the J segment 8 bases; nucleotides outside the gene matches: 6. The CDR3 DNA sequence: TGTGCCAGCAGCCAACGCGGGACTAGCGGGAGGGCGGATGAGCAGTTCTTC. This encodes CASSQRGTSGRADEQFF.

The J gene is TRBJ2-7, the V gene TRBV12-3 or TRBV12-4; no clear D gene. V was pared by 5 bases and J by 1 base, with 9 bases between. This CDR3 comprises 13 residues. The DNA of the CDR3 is TGTGCCAGCAGTCCCGGTCCTTCCTACGAGCAGTACTTC. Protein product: CASSPGPSYEQYF.

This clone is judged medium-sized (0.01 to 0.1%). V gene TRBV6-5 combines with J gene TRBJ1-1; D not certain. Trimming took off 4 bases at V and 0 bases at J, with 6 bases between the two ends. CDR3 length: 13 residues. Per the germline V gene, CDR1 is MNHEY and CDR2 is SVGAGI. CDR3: CASSSTVNTEAFF. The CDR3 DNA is TGTGCCAGCAGTTCAACAGTGAACACTGAAGCTTTCTTT.

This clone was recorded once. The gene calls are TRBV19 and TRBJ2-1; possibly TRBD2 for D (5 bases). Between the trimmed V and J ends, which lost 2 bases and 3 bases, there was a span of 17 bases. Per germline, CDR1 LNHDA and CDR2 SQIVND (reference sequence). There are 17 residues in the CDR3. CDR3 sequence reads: CASSISTMRTGYNEQFF. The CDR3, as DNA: TGTGCCAGTAGTATATCCACGATGCGGACTGGCTACAATGAGCAGTTCTTC.

The CDR3 here is CASSVEPGAINEQFF. The CDR3 nucleotides are TGTGCCAGCAGCGTAGAACCAGGGGCCATCAATGAGCAGTTCTTC. The genes are TRBV9 and TRBJ2-1; tentatively, D is TRBD1 (6 bases). The CDR3 spans 15 residues. The V gene's germline CDR1 is SGDLS and CDR2 YYNGEE. V shed 0 bases and J shed 6 bases, with 13 bases lying between them.

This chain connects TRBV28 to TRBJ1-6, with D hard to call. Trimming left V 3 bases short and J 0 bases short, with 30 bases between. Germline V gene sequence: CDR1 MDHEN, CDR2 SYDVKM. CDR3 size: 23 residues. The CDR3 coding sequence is TGTGCCAGCAGTTTTGGTCACGGGGTGATTAGTGAGAATCCGAGCTCCTATAATTCACCCCTCCACTTT. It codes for CASSFGHGVISENPSSYNSPLHF.

CDR3 loop: CASSQGQRSSRELFF. The CDR3 nucleotides are TGTGCCAGCAGCCAAGGCCAGCGAAGTTCCAGGGAGCTGTTTTTT. The V and J genes are TRBV4-2 and TRBJ2-2, with D unclear. Germline V CDR1 and CDR2: LGHNA, YNFKEQ. This CDR3 has 15 amino acids. V shed 1 base and J shed 9 bases, with 15 bases lying between them.

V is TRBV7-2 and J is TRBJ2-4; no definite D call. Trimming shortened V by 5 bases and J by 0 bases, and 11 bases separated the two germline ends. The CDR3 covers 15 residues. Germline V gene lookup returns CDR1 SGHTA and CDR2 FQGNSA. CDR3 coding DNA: TGTGCCAGCAGCCCCCAGGCGCTAGCCAAAAACATTCAGTACTTC. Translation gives CASSPQALAKNIQYF.

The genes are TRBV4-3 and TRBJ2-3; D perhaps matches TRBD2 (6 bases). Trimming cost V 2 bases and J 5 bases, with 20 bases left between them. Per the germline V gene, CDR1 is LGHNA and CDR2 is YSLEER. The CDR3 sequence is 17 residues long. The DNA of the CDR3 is TGCGCCAGCAGCCAATTCTCCCTTGGCGGGGAAATAGATACGCAGTATTTT. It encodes CASSQFSLGGEIDTQYF.

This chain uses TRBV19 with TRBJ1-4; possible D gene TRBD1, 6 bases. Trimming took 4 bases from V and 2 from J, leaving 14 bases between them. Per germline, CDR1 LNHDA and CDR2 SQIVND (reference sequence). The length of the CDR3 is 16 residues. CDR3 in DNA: TGTGCCAGTAGTAAAGGGGGAGAGGATACTAATGAAAAACTGTTTTTT. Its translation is CASSKGGEDTNEKLFF.

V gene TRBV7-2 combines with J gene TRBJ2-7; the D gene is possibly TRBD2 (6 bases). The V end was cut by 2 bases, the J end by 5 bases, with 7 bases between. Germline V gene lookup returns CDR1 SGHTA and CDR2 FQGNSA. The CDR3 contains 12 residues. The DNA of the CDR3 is TGTGCCAGCAGCTTATGGGGGGACGAGCAGTACTTC. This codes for CASSLWGDEQYF. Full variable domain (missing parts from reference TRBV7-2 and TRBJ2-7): GAGVSQSPSNKVTEKGKDVELRCDPISGHTALYWYRQSLGQGLEFLIYFQGNSAPDKSGLPSDRFSAERTGGSVSTLTIQRTQQEDSAVYLCASSLWGDEQYFGPGTRLTVT.

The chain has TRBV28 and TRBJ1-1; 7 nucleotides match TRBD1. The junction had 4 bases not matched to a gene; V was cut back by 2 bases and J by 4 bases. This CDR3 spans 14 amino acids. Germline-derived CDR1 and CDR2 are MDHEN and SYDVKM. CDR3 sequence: CASSLRGQRTEAFF. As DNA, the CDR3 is TGTGCCAGCAGTTTAAGGGGGCAACGCACTGAAGCTTTCTTT.

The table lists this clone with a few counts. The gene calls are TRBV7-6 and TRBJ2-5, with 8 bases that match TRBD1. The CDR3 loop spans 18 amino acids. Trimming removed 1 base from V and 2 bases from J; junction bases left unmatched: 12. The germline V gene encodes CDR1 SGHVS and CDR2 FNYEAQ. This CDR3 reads CASSLGDRGRSHQETQYF. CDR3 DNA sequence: TGTGCCAGCAGCTTAGGTGACAGGGGAAGGTCGCATCAAGAGACCCAGTACTTC.